These 20 T cell receptor beta chains share one sample of origin, sequenced in a study of blood T cell repertoires in COVID-19. Libraries were prepared by immunoSEQ multiplex PCR; TCRdb keeps only in-frame clonotypes and omits some of them. Among more than 70,000 clones listed, approximately 86% were seen once. Sequencing used peripheral blood. These receptors came from a woman older than 75 with acute or convalescent COVID-19.

The gene calls are TRBV12-5 and TRBJ2-1; TRBD1 matches at 11 bases. The CDR3 totals 14 residues. J gave up 9 bases and V 6 bases, and 7 bases lay outside the gene matches. The germline V gene encodes CDR1 LGHNT and CDR2 FRNRAP. CDR3 nucleotide sequence: TGTGCTAGTGGCCTTGGACAGGGGGCAGTTGAGCAGTTCTTC. Residues: CASGLGQGAVEQFF. The full variable domain, in which reference TRBV12-5 and TRBJ2-1 provide the parts outside the CDR3, is DARVTQTPRHKVTEMGQEVTMRCQPILGHNTVFWYRQTMMQGLELLAYFRNRAPLDDSGMPKDRFSAEMPDATLATLKIQPSEPRDSAVYFCASGLGQGAVEQFFGPGTRLTVL.

The chain uses TRBV24-1 and TRBJ2-2; possibly TRBD2 for D (5 bases). Trimming stripped 3 bases from V and 4 bases from J, with 11 bases between. Per germline, CDR1 KGHDR and CDR2 SFDVKD. The CDR3 has 15 residues. In DNA, the CDR3 is TGTGCCACCAGTGATGAGCGGTCGGGCACCGGGGAGCTGTTTTTT. Residues: CATSDERSGTGELFF.

The chain links TRBV2 to TRBJ2-2, with D perhaps matching TRBD1 (6 bases). The CDR3 length is 15 residues. Germline lookup yields CDR1 SNHLY and CDR2 FYNNEI. Trimming cost V 0 bases and J 4 bases, with 9 bases left between them. CDR3 loop: CASSEAQGLTGELFF. CDR3 sequence (DNA): TGTGCCAGCAGTGAAGCGCAGGGGCTCACCGGGGAGCTGTTTTTT. Variable domain in full (rest from reference TRBV2 and TRBJ2-2): EPEVTQTPSHQVTQMGQEVILRCVPISNHLYFYWYRQILGQKVEFLVSFYNNEISEKSEIFDDQFSVERPDGSNFTLKIRSTKLEDSAMYFCASSEAQGLTGELFFGEGSRLTVL.

The chain couples TRBV18 to TRBJ1-2; no reliable D call. Trimming left V 3 bases short and J 2 bases short, with 13 bases between. The CDR3 has 15 residues. The germline CDR1 and CDR2 sequences are KGHSH and LQKENI. In DNA form, the CDR3 reads TGTGCCAGCTCACCGCCCTCAGGTCAAAACTATGGCTACACCTTC. Its protein product is CASSPPSGQNYGYTF.

The rearrangement joins TRBV12-3 or TRBV12-4 to TRBJ2-7; weak D call: TRBD2 (5 bases). Trimming removed 3 bases at V and 3 bases at J, with 9 bases between. The CDR3 is made up of 13 amino acids. This chain's CDR3 is CASSFGVVYEQYF. CDR3 DNA: TGTGCCAGCAGTTTCGGGGTTGTCTACGAGCAGTACTTC.

The chain carries TRBV7-2 and TRBJ1-5; D call uncertain. V was trimmed by 3 bases and J by 4 bases, leaving 7 bases between them. The CDR3 sequence is 13 residues long. Germline V gene data show CDR1 as SGHTA and CDR2 as FQGNSA. The CDR3 coding sequence is TGTGCCAGCAGCTTTAGTGTAAATCAGCCCCAGCATTTT. It encodes CASSFSVNQPQHF.

This clone was seen more than once but under ten times. The rearrangement links TRBV10-1 to TRBJ2-5, with 11 bases fitting TRBD2. The CDR3 has 16 residues. In germline, CDR1 is WNHNN, CDR2 SYGVQD (reference sequence). Trimming cost V 0 bases and J 5 bases; bases outside gene matches: 5. The CDR3 is CASSESLAGGQETQYF. The CDR3 coding sequence is TGCGCCAGCAGTGAGTCCCTAGCGGGGGGCCAGGAGACCCAGTACTTC.

The V call is TRBV19, the J call TRBJ2-3, with 9 bases identical to TRBD1. CDR3 length equals 15 residues. Losses at the gene ends were 3 bases for V and 6 bases for J; bases not matched to a gene: 7. Germline CDR1 reads LNHDA; CDR2 reads SQIVND (reference sequence). Written as DNA, the CDR3 is TGTGCCAGTAGTATCATACAGGGGGCATTCGATACGCAGTATTTT. Encoded protein: CASSIIQGAFDTQYF.

V and J are TRBV5-1 and TRBJ2-7; TRBD1 agrees at 8 bases. Germline V gene lookup returns CDR1 SGHRS and CDR2 YFSETQ. The CDR3 totals 16 residues. With 9 bases clipped from V and 4 bases from J, the junction kept 18 bases outside the gene matches. For the CDR3, the DNA is TGCGCCATCTCGTCCGGGGAGACAGGGGAAGGTTACGAGCAGTACTTC. Translating it yields CAISSGETGEGYEQYF. The whole variable domain, remainder taken from reference TRBV5-1 and TRBJ2-7, is KAGVTQTPRYLIKTRGQQVTLSCSPISGHRSVSWYQQTPGQGLQFLFEYFSETQRNKGNFPGRFSGRQFSNSRSEMNVSTLELGDSALYLCAISSGETGEGYEQYFGPGTRLTVT.

The V and J genes are TRBV19 and TRBJ1-1; a possible D gene is TRBD1 (6 bases). The CDR3 consists of 13 residues. Trimming stripped 10 bases from V and 2 bases from J, with 14 bases between. Germline loops: CDR1 LNHDA, CDR2 SQIVND (reference sequence). CDR3 residues: CATQDRENTEAFF. The CDR3 nucleotides are TGTGCCACCCAGGACAGAGAAAACACTGAAGCTTTCTTT.

This rearrangement joins TRBV7-9 to TRBJ1-1, with D unresolved. CDR3 size: 14 residues. V was cut by 4 bases and J by 5 bases, with 14 bases left in between. Germline lookup yields CDR1 SEHNR and CDR2 FQNEAQ (reference sequence). CDR3 amino acids: CASSSPKGATEAFF. CDR3 nucleotides: TGTGCCAGCAGCTCGCCTAAGGGAGCGACTGAAGCTTTCTTT.

The CDR3 DNA reads as TGTGCCAGCAGTTACTCCGGAGGTAAAGGAGATGGCTACACCTTC. Translation gives CASSYSGGKGDGYTF. The chain is built from TRBV6-5 and TRBJ1-2; D remains unclear. Germline CDR1 reads MNHEY; CDR2 reads SVGAGI. V was pared by 0 bases and J by 6 bases, with 14 bases between. This CDR3 has 15 amino acids.

The J gene is TRBJ1-2, the V gene TRBV9; 8 bases map to TRBD1. Germline trimming cut 3 bases from V and 5 bases from J; bases unmatched to any gene: 6. Looked up from germline, CDR1 is SGDLS and CDR2 is YYNGEE. The CDR3 is made up of 14 amino acids. The CDR3 DNA follows: TGTGCCAGCAGCGCCAGGGGGCGCGGGTATGGCTACACCTTC. The encoded protein is CASSARGRGYGYTF.

The CDR3 is CASSPGTAGNTIYF. The DNA of the CDR3 is TGCGCCAGCAGCCCCGGGACAGCTGGAAACACCATATATTTT. This chain links TRBV5-1 with TRBJ1-3; 7 bases line up with TRBD1. V lost 4 bases and J lost 2; bases outside the gene matches: 3. The CDR3 loop spans 14 amino acids. Per the germline V gene, CDR1 is SGHRS and CDR2 is YFSETQ.

The rearrangement links TRBV25-1 to TRBJ2-7; D possibly corresponds to TRBD1 (5 bases). With 3 bases removed from V and 4 bases from J, the gap between germline ends came to 7 bases. The germline V gene encodes CDR1 MGHDK and CDR2 SYGVNS. CDR3 length equals 12 residues. The CDR3: CASSEQGYEQYF. CDR3 nucleotides: TGTGCCAGCAGTGAGCAGGGTTACGAGCAGTACTTC.

This sequence joins TRBV18 and TRBJ2-5; D gene ambiguous. This CDR3 has 13 amino acids. The V gene's germline CDR1 is KGHSH and CDR2 LQKENI. The V end was cut by 4 bases, the J end by 4 bases, with 10 bases between. CDR3 protein: CASSREQRETQYF. DNA for the CDR3: TGTGCCAGCTCACGAGAACAGAGAGAGACCCAGTACTTC. The entire variable domain, with the rest obtained from reference TRBV18 and TRBJ2-5, is as follows: NAGVMQNPRHLVRRRGQEARLRCSPMKGHSHVYWYRQLPEEGLKFMVYLQKENIIDESGMPKERFSAEFPKEGPSILRIQQVVRGDSAAYFCASSREQRETQYFGPGTRLLVL.

The rearrangement uses TRBV4-1 and TRBJ2-7, with a possible D match to TRBD1 (6 bases). With 1 base removed from V and 0 bases from J, the gap between germline ends came to 7 bases. This CDR3 contains 14 residues. The germline V gene encodes CDR1 MGHRA and CDR2 YSYEKL. The CDR3 reads CASSQVQGSYEQYF. The CDR3 region has the DNA TGCGCCAGCAGCCAAGTACAGGGCTCCTACGAGCAGTACTTC.

The chain has TRBV2 and TRBJ1-2, with D unclear. The CDR3 loop spans 14 amino acids. V lost 3 bases, J lost 4 bases, and 12 bases lay in between. Per the germline V gene, CDR1 is SNHLY and CDR2 is FYNNEI. The CDR3 is CASSDLRTLYGYTF. CDR3 nucleotides: TGTGCCAGCAGTGACTTGAGAACCCTCTATGGCTACACCTTC.

Of note for this clone: Other DNA sequences in this specimen translate into the identical CDR3. This sequence joins TRBV5-1 and TRBJ1-2; D is perhaps TRBD1 (6 bases). Germline V lookup: CDR1 SGHRS, CDR2 YFSETQ. Trimming removed 2 bases at V and 4 bases at J, with 9 bases between. The CDR3 covers 13 residues. The CDR3 DNA sequence: TGCGCCAGCAGCTTACAGGGCTCCTATGGCTACACCTTC. Residues: CASSLQGSYGYTF.

The CDR3 DNA reads as TGCGCCAGCAGCTCCAAGGGGGCGCAGGGAGGCTACACCTTC. Amino acids: CASSSKGAQGGYTF. V and J are TRBV5-1 and TRBJ1-2; 7 nucleotides line up with TRBD1. The germline V gene has CDR1 SGHRS and CDR2 YFSETQ. The CDR3 totals 14 residues. The junction had 10 bases not matched to a gene; V was cut back by 3 bases and J by 8 bases.